Given below is one T cell receptor beta chain in context. What it binds is not known. The entry originates in a study of cytomegalovirus exposure and HLA in healthy donors. Study-level results: For TCR beta chains, V- and J-gene trimming was later linked to a missense DCLRE1C variant.

Researchers ran the PCR with 60 Vbeta and 13 Jbeta primers. Assay: immunoSEQ multiplex PCR; the TCRdb copy retains only in-frame clones and omits some. The sample lists roughly 130,000 clones, about 84% seen once, with over 1% in the top ten. V lost 5 bases and J 3 bases, leaving 14 bases between the germline ends. The CDR3 spans 14 residues. CDR1 and CDR2 from the germline V gene are SGHDT and YYEEEE. This cohort consisted of healthy bone marrow donors. The TCR comes from a boy between 10 and 17 years old in good health and CMV-seronegative. Sequenced input: PBMCs. V usage is TRBV5-6 and J usage is TRBJ1-2, with D tentatively TRBD1 (5 bases). CDR3 sequence reads: CASRSQGSDYGYTF. The DNA of the CDR3 is TGTGCCAGCAGATCCCAGGGTTCGGACTATGGCTACACCTTC.